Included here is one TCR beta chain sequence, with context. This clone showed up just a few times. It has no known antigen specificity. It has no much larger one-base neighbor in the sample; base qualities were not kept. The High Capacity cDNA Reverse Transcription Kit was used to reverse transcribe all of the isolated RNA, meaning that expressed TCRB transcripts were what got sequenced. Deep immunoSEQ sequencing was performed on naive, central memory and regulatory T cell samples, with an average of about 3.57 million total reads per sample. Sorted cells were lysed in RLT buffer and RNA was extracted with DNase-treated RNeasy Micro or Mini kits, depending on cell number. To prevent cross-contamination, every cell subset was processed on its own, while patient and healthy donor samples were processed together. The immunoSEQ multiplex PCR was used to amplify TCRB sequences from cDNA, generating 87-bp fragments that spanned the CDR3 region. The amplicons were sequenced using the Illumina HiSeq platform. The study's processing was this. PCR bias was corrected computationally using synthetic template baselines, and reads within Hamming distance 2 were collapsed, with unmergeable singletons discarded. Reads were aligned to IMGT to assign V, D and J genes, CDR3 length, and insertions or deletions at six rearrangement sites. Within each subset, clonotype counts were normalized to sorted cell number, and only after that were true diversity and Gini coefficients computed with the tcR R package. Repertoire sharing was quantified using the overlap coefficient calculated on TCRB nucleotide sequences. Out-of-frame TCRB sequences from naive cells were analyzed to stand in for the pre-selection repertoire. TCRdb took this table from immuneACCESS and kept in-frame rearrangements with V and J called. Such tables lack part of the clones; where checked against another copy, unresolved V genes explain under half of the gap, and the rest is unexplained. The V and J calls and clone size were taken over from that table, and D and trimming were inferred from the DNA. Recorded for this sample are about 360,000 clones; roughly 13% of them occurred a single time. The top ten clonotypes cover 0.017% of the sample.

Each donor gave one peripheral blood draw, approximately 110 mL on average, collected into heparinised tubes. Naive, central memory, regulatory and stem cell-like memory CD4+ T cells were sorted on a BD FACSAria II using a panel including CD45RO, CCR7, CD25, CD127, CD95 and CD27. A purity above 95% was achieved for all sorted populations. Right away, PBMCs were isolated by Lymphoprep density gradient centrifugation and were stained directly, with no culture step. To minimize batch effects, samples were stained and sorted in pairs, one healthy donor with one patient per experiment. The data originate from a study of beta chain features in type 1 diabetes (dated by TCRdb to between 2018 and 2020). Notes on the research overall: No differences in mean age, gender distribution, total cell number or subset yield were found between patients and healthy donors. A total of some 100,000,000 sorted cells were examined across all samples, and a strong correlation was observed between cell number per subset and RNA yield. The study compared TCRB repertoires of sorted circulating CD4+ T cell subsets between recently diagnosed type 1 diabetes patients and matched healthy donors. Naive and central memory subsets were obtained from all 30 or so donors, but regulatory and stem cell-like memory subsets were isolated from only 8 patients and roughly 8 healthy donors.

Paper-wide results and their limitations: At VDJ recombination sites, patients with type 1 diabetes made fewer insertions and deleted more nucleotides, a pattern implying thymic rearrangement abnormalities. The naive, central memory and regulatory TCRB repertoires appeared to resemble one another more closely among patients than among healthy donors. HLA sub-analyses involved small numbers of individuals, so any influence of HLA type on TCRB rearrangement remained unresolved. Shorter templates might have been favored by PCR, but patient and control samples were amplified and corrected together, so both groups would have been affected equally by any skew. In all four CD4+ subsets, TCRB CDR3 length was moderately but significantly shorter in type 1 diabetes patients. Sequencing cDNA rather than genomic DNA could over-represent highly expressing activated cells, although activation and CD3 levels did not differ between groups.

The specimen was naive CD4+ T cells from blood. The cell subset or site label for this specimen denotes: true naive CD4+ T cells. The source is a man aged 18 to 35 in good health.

The CDR3 reads CASSQGAGVETQYF. The DNA is TGTGCCAGCAGCCAAGGGGCAGGGGTAGAGACCCAGTACTTC. The chain is encoded by TRBV4-2 joined to TRBJ2-5, with TRBD1 perhaps the D gene, on 6 matching bases. Including cysteine and phenylalanine, the CDR3 has 14 amino acids. Just CDR3 DNA is preserved here, 42 bases in frame from base 1. Via the germline V gene, CDR1 is LGHNA and CDR2 YNFKEQ. V drops 1 base and J drops 4 bases, leaving 10 bases in between.